The rows below give T cell receptor beta chains drawn from one sample of a study of T cell repertoires in cytomegalovirus infection. TCRdb re-called the reads with MiXCR, one entry per CDR3 protein. The sample lists a few hundred thousand distinct CDR3 sequences, under 45% occurring once. These TCRs are of unknown antigen specificity. Sequences were derived from cultured PBMCs, sampled from culture after CMV antigen stimulation. All receptors come from a human donor in good health (CMV status not recorded). Some clones in this sample may be carry-over from other donors' samples. Both conserved end residues are part of each CDR3. The D gene is left open where the match is weak. Part of the rows lack a size; the others show once, few, many or a class for expanded clones.

j_call: TRBJ2-2
clone_size: .
d_call: .
v_call: TRBV20-1
cdr3_nt: TGCAGTGCCCGACCCGCGGTCACCGGGGAGCTGTTTTTT
cdr3_aa: CSARPAVTGELFF

j_call: TRBJ2-1
clone_size: few
d_call: .
v_call: TRBV19
cdr3_nt: TGTGCCAGTACCGTGGGCCAGGGGATGTGGAATGAGCAGTTCTTC
cdr3_aa: CASTVGQGMWNEQFF

j_call: TRBJ2-7
clone_size: .
d_call: TRBD1
v_call: TRBV28
cdr3_nt: TGTGCCAGCAGTCCCCGGGCGGACAGGGGCTACGAGCAGTACTTC
cdr3_aa: CASSPRADRGYEQYF

j_call: TRBJ1-1
clone_size: few
d_call: .
v_call: TRBV7-2
cdr3_nt: TGTGCCAGCAGCTTATGGGTGGGAACTAACACTGAAGCTTTCTTT
cdr3_aa: CASSLWVGTNTEAFF

j_call: TRBJ2-2
clone_size: .
d_call: .
v_call: TRBV19
cdr3_nt: TGTGCCAGTAGTATTTGGGGCACCGGGGAGCTGTTTTTT
cdr3_aa: CASSIWGTGELFF

j_call: TRBJ2-1
clone_size: .
d_call: .
v_call: TRBV20-1
cdr3_nt: TGCAGTGCTTATGGGAGCGCCTACAATGAGCAGTTCTTC
cdr3_aa: CSAYGSAYNEQFF

j_call: TRBJ1-4
clone_size: .
d_call: .
v_call: TRBV7-4
cdr3_nt: TGTGCCAGCAGCTCGCCGTGTGGGGGGGATAATGAAAAACTGTTTTTT
cdr3_aa: CASSSPCGGDNEKLFF

j_call: TRBJ2-1
clone_size: .
d_call: TRBD2
v_call: TRBV7-2
cdr3_nt: TGTGCCAGCAGCTCGCATAGCGGGGCCCCCTACAATGAGCAGTCCTTC
cdr3_aa: CASSSHSGAPYNEQSF

j_call: TRBJ2-5
clone_size: few
d_call: .
v_call: TRBV7-9
cdr3_nt: TGTGCCAGCAGCCCCCACCGAACTAGCTTGGCCGAGACCCAGTACTTC
cdr3_aa: CASSPHRTSLAETQYF

j_call: TRBJ1-5
clone_size: .
d_call: .
v_call: TRBV7-2
cdr3_nt: TGTGCCAGCAGCCCCCCCTCTGCCGGGCCCAATCAGCCCCAGCATTTT
cdr3_aa: CASSPPSAGPNQPQHF

j_call: TRBJ1-1
clone_size: .
d_call: TRBD1
v_call: TRBV11-2
cdr3_nt: TGTGCCAGCAGCCAACAGGGGTTCGACACTGAAGCTTTCTTT
cdr3_aa: CASSQQGFDTEAFF

j_call: TRBJ2-4
clone_size: few
d_call: TRBD2
v_call: TRBV7-9
cdr3_nt: TGTGCCAGCAGCCCGGGACTAGCGGGGGCTCGTTCTATCATTCAGTACTTC
cdr3_aa: CASSPGLAGARSIIQYF

j_call: TRBJ1-6
clone_size: .
d_call: .
v_call: TRBV7-2
cdr3_nt: TGTGCCAGCAGCCCAGAGGTCCCTTTTCCCCTCCACTTT
cdr3_aa: CASSPEVPFPLHF

j_call: TRBJ2-2
clone_size: .
d_call: TRBD2
v_call: TRBV7-2
cdr3_nt: TGTGCCAGCAGCGTTACTAGCGGGGGCTACACCGGGGAGCTGTTTTTT
cdr3_aa: CASSVTSGGYTGELFF

j_call: TRBJ1-4
clone_size: .
d_call: .
v_call: TRBV7-2
cdr3_nt: TGTGCCAGCAGCTCAACTCCTCTGGGTGGGTCAGGCGAAAAACTGTTTTTT
cdr3_aa: CASSSTPLGGSGEKLFF

j_call: TRBJ2-1
clone_size: .
d_call: .
v_call: TRBV13
cdr3_nt: TGTGCCAGCAGCCCCACGTCCATTCGGGGCTCCTACAATGAGCAGTTCTTC
cdr3_aa: CASSPTSIRGSYNEQFF

j_call: TRBJ2-7
clone_size: few
d_call: .
v_call: TRBV27
cdr3_nt: TGTGCCAGCAGAAGAGGACAGCCAACCTACGAGCAGTACTTC
cdr3_aa: CASRRGQPTYEQYF

j_call: TRBJ1-1
clone_size: .
d_call: .
v_call: TRBV10-3
cdr3_nt: TGTGCCTCCGAAGAGGTTAAGAACACTGAAGCTTTCTTT
cdr3_aa: CASEEVKNTEAFF

j_call: TRBJ1-1
clone_size: few
d_call: .
v_call: TRBV28
cdr3_nt: TGTGCCAGCAGTCTCCTTTTTGGGGAAGCTTTCTTT
cdr3_aa: CASSLLFGEAFF

j_call: TRBJ1-6
clone_size: .
d_call: .
v_call: TRBV24-1
cdr3_nt: TGTGCCACCAGTGATTTTAGGCGACAGTTAACCAGCTCCTATAATTCACCCCTCCACTTT
cdr3_aa: CATSDFRRQLTSSYNSPLHF

j_call: TRBJ2-2
clone_size: .
d_call: TRBD1
v_call: TRBV12-3/TRBV12-4
cdr3_nt: TGTGCCAGCAGTTCCGGGACAGGGATTGGAACCGGGGAGCTGTTTTTT
cdr3_aa: CASSSGTGIGTGELFF

j_call: TRBJ2-5
clone_size: few
d_call: .
v_call: TRBV7-2
cdr3_nt: TGTGCCAGCAGCGCAAGTCAAATACAAGAGACCCAGTACTTC
cdr3_aa: CASSASQIQETQYF

j_call: TRBJ2-3
clone_size: .
d_call: TRBD2
v_call: TRBV12-3/TRBV12-4
cdr3_nt: TGTGCCAGCAGTATCCTTAGCGGGAGGGGTACGCAGTATTTT
cdr3_aa: CASSILSGRGTQYF

j_call: TRBJ2-3
clone_size: once
d_call: TRBD2
v_call: TRBV12-3/TRBV12-4
cdr3_nt: TGTGCCAGCAGTTTCTCGACTAGCAGCCTGACCAATACGCAGTATTTT
cdr3_aa: CASSFSTSSLTNTQYF

j_call: TRBJ2-7
clone_size: few
d_call: TRBD1
v_call: TRBV7-9
cdr3_nt: TGTGCCAGCAGGGCCGGGACAGAACTTTACGAGCAGTACTTC
cdr3_aa: CASRAGTELYEQYF

j_call: TRBJ2-3
clone_size: few
d_call: TRBD1
v_call: TRBV12-3/TRBV12-4
cdr3_nt: TGTGCCAGTCAGCTGACAGGGGGGGATACGCAGTATTTT
cdr3_aa: CASQLTGGDTQYF

j_call: TRBJ2-7
clone_size: .
d_call: .
v_call: TRBV7-2
cdr3_nt: TGTGCCAGCAGCTTAGCCTGGACCTCCTACGAGCAGTACTTC
cdr3_aa: CASSLAWTSYEQYF

j_call: TRBJ2-1
clone_size: few
d_call: .
v_call: TRBV7-9
cdr3_nt: TGTGCCAGCAGCCGAATGGACAAAGAGCAGTTCTTC
cdr3_aa: CASSRMDKEQFF

j_call: TRBJ2-5
clone_size: .
d_call: .
v_call: TRBV7-6
cdr3_nt: TGTGCCAGCAGCCCCGACTGGACGGAGACCCAGTACTTC
cdr3_aa: CASSPDWTETQYF

j_call: TRBJ2-7
clone_size: once
d_call: TRBD1
v_call: TRBV6-5
cdr3_nt: TGTGCCAGCACCTCAACAGGGGCCAGCTACGAGCAGTACTTC
cdr3_aa: CASTSTGASYEQYF

j_call: TRBJ2-1
clone_size: few
d_call: TRBD1
v_call: TRBV6-1
cdr3_nt: TGTGCCAGCAGGAGGACAGGACTGAATGAGCAGTTCTTC
cdr3_aa: CASRRTGLNEQFF

j_call: TRBJ1-1
clone_size: .
d_call: TRBD1
v_call: TRBV14
cdr3_nt: TGTGCCAGCAGCCATTTCCCCGGGACAGGGGACACTGAAGCTTTCTTT
cdr3_aa: CASSHFPGTGDTEAFF

j_call: TRBJ2-1
clone_size: .
d_call: .
v_call: TRBV7-2
cdr3_nt: TGTGCCAGCAGCTTAGAAGTTACGAAGTATGAGCAGTTCTTC
cdr3_aa: CASSLEVTKYEQFF

j_call: TRBJ2-1
clone_size: .
d_call: TRBD2
v_call: TRBV19
cdr3_nt: TGTGCCAGTAGTAGGGGCTCCGGGACTATTATCGGCAATGAGCAGTTCTTC
cdr3_aa: CASSRGSGTIIGNEQFF

j_call: TRBJ2-1
clone_size: .
d_call: .
v_call: TRBV10-3
cdr3_nt: TGTGCCATCGGTAGAGGCCTTCTAAATGAGCAGTTCTTC
cdr3_aa: CAIGRGLLNEQFF

j_call: TRBJ2-1
clone_size: few
d_call: TRBD1
v_call: TRBV5-4
cdr3_nt: TGTGCCAGCAGCTTCAGGGACAGGAACGAGTTCTTC
cdr3_aa: CASSFRDRNEFF

j_call: TRBJ2-6
clone_size: .
d_call: .
v_call: TRBV28
cdr3_nt: TGTGCCAGTTCTTGGGCCGCAATATACCCCTCTGGGGCCAACGTCCTGACTTTC
cdr3_aa: CASSWAAIYPSGANVLTF

j_call: TRBJ2-3
clone_size: many
d_call: .
v_call: TRBV7-2
cdr3_nt: TGTGCCAGCAGCTTATTAAACCCTAACCCGTTTAGCACAGATACGCAGTATTTT
cdr3_aa: CASSLLNPNPFSTDTQYF

j_call: TRBJ2-5
clone_size: .
d_call: TRBD2
v_call: TRBV20-1
cdr3_nt: TGCAGTGCTATCGCGGGGGTGGAGACCCAGTACTTC
cdr3_aa: CSAIAGVETQYF

j_call: TRBJ2-7
clone_size: .
d_call: TRBD2
v_call: TRBV20-1
cdr3_nt: TGCAGTGCTAGTGGGCTAGCGGGGGTTAAGCCCTACGAGCAGTACTTC
cdr3_aa: CSASGLAGVKPYEQYF

j_call: TRBJ2-7
clone_size: few
d_call: .
v_call: TRBV7-2
cdr3_nt: TGTGCCAGCAGCTTATTCAACGAGCAGTACTTC
cdr3_aa: CASSLFNEQYF

j_call: TRBJ2-7
clone_size: many
d_call: .
v_call: TRBV7-2
cdr3_nt: TGTGCCAGCAGCAGCCAGGGCAGGACAACCGAGCAGTACTTC
cdr3_aa: CASSSQGRTTEQYF

j_call: TRBJ2-5
clone_size: .
d_call: .
v_call: TRBV7-9
cdr3_nt: TGTGCCAGCAGTTATGGTATCGGGAGCTCCCAAGAGACCCAGTACTTC
cdr3_aa: CASSYGIGSSQETQYF